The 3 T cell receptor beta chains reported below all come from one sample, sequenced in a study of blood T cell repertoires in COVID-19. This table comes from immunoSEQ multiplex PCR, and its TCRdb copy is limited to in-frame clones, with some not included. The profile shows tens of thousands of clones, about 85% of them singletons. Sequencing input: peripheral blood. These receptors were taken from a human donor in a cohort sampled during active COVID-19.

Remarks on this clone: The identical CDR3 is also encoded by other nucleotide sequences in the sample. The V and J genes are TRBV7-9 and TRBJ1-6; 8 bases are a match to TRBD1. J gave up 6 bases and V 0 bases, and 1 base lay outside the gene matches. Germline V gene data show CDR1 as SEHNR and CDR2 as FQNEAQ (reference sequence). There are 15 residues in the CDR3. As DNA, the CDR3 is TGTGCCAGCAGCTTAGCCGGACAGGGTAATTCACCCCTCCACTTT. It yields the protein CASSLAGQGNSPLHF.

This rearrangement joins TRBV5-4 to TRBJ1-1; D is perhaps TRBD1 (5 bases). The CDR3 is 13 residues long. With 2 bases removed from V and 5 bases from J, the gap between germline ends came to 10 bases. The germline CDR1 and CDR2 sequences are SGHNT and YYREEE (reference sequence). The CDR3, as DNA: TGTGCCAGCAGCTTAAATAGGGGTACTGAAGCTTTCTTT. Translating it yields CASSLNRGTEAFF.

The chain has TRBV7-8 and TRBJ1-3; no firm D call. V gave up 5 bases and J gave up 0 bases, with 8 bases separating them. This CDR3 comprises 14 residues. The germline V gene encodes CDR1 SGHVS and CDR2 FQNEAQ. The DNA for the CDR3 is TGTGCCAGCAGCCCAATCCCCTCTGGAAACACCATATATTTT. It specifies CASSPIPSGNTIYF.